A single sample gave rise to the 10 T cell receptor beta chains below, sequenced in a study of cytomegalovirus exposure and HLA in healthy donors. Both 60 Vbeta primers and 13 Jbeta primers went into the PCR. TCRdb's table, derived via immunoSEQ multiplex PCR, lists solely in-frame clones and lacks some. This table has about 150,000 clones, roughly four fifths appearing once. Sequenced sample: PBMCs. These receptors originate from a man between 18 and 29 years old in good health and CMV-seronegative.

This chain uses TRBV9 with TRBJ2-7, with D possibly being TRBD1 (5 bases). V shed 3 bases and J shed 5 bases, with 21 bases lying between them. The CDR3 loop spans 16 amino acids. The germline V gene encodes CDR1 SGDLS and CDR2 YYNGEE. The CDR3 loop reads CASSEGSLGTPHEQYF. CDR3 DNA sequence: TGTGCCAGCAGCGAGGGGTCGTTGGGAACCCCCCACGAGCAGTACTTC.

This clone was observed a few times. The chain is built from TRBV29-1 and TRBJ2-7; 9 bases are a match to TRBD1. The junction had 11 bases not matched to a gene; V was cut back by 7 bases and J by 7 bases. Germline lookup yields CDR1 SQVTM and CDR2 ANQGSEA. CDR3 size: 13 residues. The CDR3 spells CSARTTGGGEQYF. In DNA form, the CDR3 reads TGCAGCGCTAGAACGACAGGGGGGGGTGAGCAGTACTTC.

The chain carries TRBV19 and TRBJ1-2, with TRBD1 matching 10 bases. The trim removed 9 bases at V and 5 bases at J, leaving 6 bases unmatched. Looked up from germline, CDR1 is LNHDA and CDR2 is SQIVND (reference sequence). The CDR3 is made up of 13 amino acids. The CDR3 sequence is CASRTGGLYGYTF. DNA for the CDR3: TGTGCCAGCCGGACAGGGGGACTGTATGGCTACACCTTC.

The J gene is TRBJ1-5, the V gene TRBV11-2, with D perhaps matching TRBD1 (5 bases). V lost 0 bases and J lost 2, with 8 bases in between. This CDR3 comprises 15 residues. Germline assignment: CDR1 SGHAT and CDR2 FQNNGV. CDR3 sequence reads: CASSLDPGGNQPQHF. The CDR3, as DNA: TGTGCCAGCAGCTTAGACCCGGGGGGCAATCAGCCCCAGCATTTT.

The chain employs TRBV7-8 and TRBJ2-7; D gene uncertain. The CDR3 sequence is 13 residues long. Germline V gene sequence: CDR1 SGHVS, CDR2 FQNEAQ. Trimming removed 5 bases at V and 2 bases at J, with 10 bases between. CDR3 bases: TGTGCCAGCAGCCATACAGTGACCTACGAGCAGTACTTC. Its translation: CASSHTVTYEQYF.

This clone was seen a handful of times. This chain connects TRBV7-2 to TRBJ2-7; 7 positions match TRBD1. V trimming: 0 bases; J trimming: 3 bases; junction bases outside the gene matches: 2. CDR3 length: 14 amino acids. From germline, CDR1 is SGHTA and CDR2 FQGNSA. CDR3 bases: TGTGCCAGCAGCTTAGCCTGGGACAGCTACGAGCAGTACTTC. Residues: CASSLAWDSYEQYF. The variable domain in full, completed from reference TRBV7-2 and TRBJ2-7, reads GAGVSQSPSNKVTEKGKDVELRCDPISGHTALYWYRQSLGQGLEFLIYFQGNSAPDKSGLPSDRFSAERTGGSVSTLTIQRTQQEDSAVYLCASSLAWDSYEQYFGPGTRLTVT.

Here the CDR3 reads CAISEPRGSPGNEQFF. CDR3 nucleotide sequence: TGTGCCATCAGTGAGCCTAGGGGGAGTCCCGGGAATGAGCAGTTCTTC. V usage is TRBV10-3 and J usage is TRBJ2-1; D might be TRBD1 (6 bases). Trimming left V 2 bases short and J 7 bases short, with 18 bases between. The CDR3 is made up of 16 amino acids. Per germline, CDR1 ENHRY and CDR2 SYGVKD.

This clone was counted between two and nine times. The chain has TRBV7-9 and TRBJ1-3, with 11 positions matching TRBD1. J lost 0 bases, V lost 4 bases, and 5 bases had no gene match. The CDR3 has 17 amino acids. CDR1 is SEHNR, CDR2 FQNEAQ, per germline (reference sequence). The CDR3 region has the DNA TGTGCCAGCAGCTCGTGGACAGGGGGCGGCTCTGGAAACACCATATATTTT. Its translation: CASSSWTGGGSGNTIYF.

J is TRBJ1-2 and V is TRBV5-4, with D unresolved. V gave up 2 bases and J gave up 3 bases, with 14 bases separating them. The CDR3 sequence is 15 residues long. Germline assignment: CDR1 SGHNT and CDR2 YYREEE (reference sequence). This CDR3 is CASSFGDRMDYGYTF. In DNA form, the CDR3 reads TGTGCCAGCAGCTTTGGAGACCGGATGGACTATGGCTACACCTTC.

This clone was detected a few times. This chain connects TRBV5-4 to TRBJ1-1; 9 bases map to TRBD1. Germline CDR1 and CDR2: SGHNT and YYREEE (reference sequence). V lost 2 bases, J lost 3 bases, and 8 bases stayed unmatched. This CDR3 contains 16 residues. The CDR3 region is CASSFGTGRPDTEAFF. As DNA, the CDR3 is TGTGCCAGCAGCTTCGGGACAGGGCGCCCTGACACTGAAGCTTTCTTT.